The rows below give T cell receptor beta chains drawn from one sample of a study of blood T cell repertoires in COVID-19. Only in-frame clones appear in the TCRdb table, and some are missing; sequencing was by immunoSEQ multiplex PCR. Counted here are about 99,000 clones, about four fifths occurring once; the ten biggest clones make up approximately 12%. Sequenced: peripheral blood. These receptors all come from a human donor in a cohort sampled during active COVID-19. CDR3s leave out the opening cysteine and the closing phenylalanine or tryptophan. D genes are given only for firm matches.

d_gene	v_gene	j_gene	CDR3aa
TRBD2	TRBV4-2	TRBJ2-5	ASSQDGTSGAETQY
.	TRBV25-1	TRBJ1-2	ASSGQEDGYT
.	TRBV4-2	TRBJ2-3	ASAGGPTDTQY
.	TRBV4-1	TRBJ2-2	ASSQGAGSGELF
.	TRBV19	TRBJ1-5	ASSIRLNQPQH
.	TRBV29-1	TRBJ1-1	SVVRDTNTEAF
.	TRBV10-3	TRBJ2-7	AISAAPAGPYEQY
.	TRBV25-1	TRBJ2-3	ASSEQRVRQYTQY
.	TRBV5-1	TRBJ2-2	ASSLQGQNTGELF
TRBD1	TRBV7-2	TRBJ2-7	ASTWAGTGRVYEQY
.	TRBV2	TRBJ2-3	ASSWGQTDTQY
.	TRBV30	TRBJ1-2	AWILDYGYT
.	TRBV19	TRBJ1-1	ASSAGPGGAEAF
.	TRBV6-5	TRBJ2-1	ASREQAYNEQF
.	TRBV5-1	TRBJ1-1	ASSLGTGWVTEAF
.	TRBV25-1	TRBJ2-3	ASSVRDTQY
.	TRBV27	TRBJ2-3	ASSSLVEVDTQY
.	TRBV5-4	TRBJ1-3	ASSLGSGSGNTIY
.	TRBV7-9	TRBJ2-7	ASSLAPGTIYEQY
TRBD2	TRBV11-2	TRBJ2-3	ASSLGGGGVDTQY
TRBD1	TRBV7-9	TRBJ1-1	ASSLTGALTEAF
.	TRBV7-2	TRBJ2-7	ASSGSGYEQY
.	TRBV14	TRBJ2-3	ASSQEQGPGIDTQY
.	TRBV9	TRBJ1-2	ASTRTGFLGYT
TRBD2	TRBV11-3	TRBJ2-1	ASSLVSLAGANEQF